Below, 8 T cell receptor beta chains from the same sample are listed, as sequenced in a study of shared clonotypes between healthy human individuals. The assay was immunoSEQ multiplex PCR, and TCRdb's table has in-frame clones only and misses some. Of 2 million to 2.5 million clones listed, 80% to 95% were seen once; the top ten hold about 0.39%. Material: naive CD4+ T cells from PBMCs. The subset is: CD45RA+ positively selected. These receptors all stem from a man between 18 and 29 years old in good health. Some clones in this sample may be carry-over from other donors' samples.

The CDR3 is CASSYSIGLTDTQYF. In DNA form, the CDR3 reads TGTGCCAGCAGCTACTCTATAGGGCTCACAGATACGCAGTATTTT. The chain is built from TRBV7-9 and TRBJ2-3; D remains ambiguous. CDR3 length: 15 residues. Germline assignment: CDR1 SEHNR and CDR2 FQNEAQ (reference sequence). V was cut by 4 bases and J by 2 bases, with 13 bases left in between.

The V call is TRBV11-2, the J call TRBJ2-7, with 8 bases matching TRBD2. Per germline, CDR1 SGHAT and CDR2 FQNNGV. V dropped 4 bases and J dropped 6; count of bases not matched to a gene: 5. The length of the CDR3 is 13 residues. CDR3 sequence reads: CASSSELAAEQYF. The CDR3, as DNA: TGTGCCAGCAGCTCCGAACTAGCGGCCGAGCAGTACTTC.

Of note for this clone: Different DNA sequences within this sample yield the same CDR3. The chain recombines TRBV5-1 with TRBJ2-7, with 12 bases aligning to TRBD2. V was pared by 5 bases and J by 3 bases, with 3 bases of the junction left unmatched. The CDR3 has 14 residues. Germline V CDR1 and CDR2: SGHRS, YFSETQ. The CDR3 DNA is TGCGCCAGCAGTGAGACTAGCGGGAGCTACGAGCAGTACTTC. This sequence encodes CASSETSGSYEQYF.

This chain links TRBV5-6 with TRBJ2-2; no definite D call. The V and J ends lost 4 bases and 6 bases respectively, with 10 bases between them. Per germline, CDR1 SGHDT and CDR2 YYEEEE. The length of the CDR3 is 13 residues. CDR3 DNA sequence: TGTGCCAGCAGCCTGGAGTTCGCCGGGGAGCTGTTTTTT. Its translation is CASSLEFAGELFF.

V gene TRBV5-1 combines with J gene TRBJ2-5; D is uncertain. Trimming took off 4 bases at V and 0 bases at J, with 25 bases between the two ends. The CDR3 runs to 19 residues. Germline V gene sequence: CDR1 SGHRS, CDR2 YFSETQ. Here the CDR3 reads CASSDVGPRAAWDQETQYF. CDR3 coding DNA: TGCGCCAGCAGCGACGTCGGCCCCCGGGCAGCCTGGGACCAAGAGACCCAGTACTTC. The full variable domain, in which reference TRBV5-1 and TRBJ2-5 provide the parts outside the CDR3, is KAGVTQTPRYLIKTRGQQVTLSCSPISGHRSVSWYQQTPGQGLQFLFEYFSETQRNKGNFPGRFSGRQFSNSRSEMNVSTLELGDSALYLCASSDVGPRAAWDQETQYFGPGTRLLVL.

The chain is built from TRBV21-1 and TRBJ1-5; the table calls TRBD1, which could not be checked here. TRBV21-1 corresponds to a pseudogene. The CDR3 is 19 amino acids. CDR3 residues: CASSTPRNQGRYSNQPQHF. The CDR3 bases are TGTGCCAGCAGCACCCCAAGGAATCAGGGGCGGTATAGCAATCAGCCCCAGCATTTT.

The chain is built from TRBV28 and TRBJ1-2; weak D call: TRBD1 (6 bases). V lost 11 bases, J lost 1 base, and 20 bases lay in between. The CDR3 length is 15 residues. The germline CDR1 and CDR2 sequences are MDHEN and SYDVKM. The CDR3 region has the DNA TGTGCCGTAGGGACACAGGGAATTTATAACTATGGCTACACCTTC. It encodes CAVGTQGIYNYGYTF.

The chain uses TRBV28 and TRBJ2-7; 9 bases are a match to TRBD2. J gave up 6 bases and V 1 base, and 10 bases lay outside the gene matches. Looked up from germline, CDR1 is MDHEN and CDR2 is SYDVKM. The CDR3 spans 16 residues. The CDR3 coding sequence is TGTGCCAGCAGTTTATTGGCTAGCGGGACGATCTCCGAGCAGTACTTC. Protein sequence: CASSLLASGTISEQYF.